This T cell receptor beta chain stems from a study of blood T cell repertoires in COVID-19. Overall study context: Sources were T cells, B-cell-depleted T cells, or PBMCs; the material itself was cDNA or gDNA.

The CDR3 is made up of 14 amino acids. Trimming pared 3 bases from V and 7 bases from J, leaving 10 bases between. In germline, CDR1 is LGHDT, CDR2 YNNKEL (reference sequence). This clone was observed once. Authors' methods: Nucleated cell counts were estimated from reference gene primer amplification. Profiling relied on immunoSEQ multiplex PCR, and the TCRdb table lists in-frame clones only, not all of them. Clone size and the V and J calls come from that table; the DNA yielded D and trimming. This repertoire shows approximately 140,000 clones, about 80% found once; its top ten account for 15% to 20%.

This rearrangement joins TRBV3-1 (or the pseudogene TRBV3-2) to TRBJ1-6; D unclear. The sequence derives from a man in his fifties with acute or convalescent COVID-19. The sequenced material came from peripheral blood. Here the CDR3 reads CASSQEIQNSPLHF. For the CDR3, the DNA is TGTGCCAGCAGCCAGGAGATTCAAAATTCACCCCTCCACTTT.